The present entry profiles one T cell receptor (beta chain) with its context. As yet, its antigen is unknown. This sample is drawn from a study of T cell responses to AZD1222 COVID-19 vaccine. Study-level findings and limits: Donors skewed white British and female; clonal diversity was possibly underestimated. Spike-wide vaccine-associated CD4 TCRs dominated at 160-218 and 743-854.

CDR1 and CDR2 from the germline V gene are DFQATT and SNEGSKA (reference sequence). The CDR3 runs to 11 residues. The ends were cut back, 5 bases at V and 6 bases at J, with 11 bases in the middle. Some clones are missing from TCRdb's copy, which holds only in-frame ones; the method was immunoSEQ multiplex PCR. The sample yields about 160,000 clones, 88% seen once. Doses given second, at about 4 or about 12 weeks, were pooled. V and J are TRBV20-1 and TRBJ2-7; D is possibly TRBD2 (6 bases). Sequences were derived from peripheral blood, sampled 28 days after the second AZD1222 dose. The source is an adult who received the AZD1222 COVID-19 vaccine. CDR3 DNA: TGCAGTGCTGGGACTTGGGGCGAGCAGTACTTC. Translated, it gives CSAGTWGEQYF.